Following are 28 T cell receptor beta chains from one sample sequenced in a study of cytomegalovirus exposure and HLA in healthy donors. PCR primers comprised 60 Vbeta and 13 Jbeta primers. Here immunoSEQ multiplex PCR was the method, and the copy in TCRdb shows in-frame clones only, minus some. The table lists about 100,000 clones, 70% to 80% of them singletons. Sequenced sample: PBMCs. The receptors shown here come from a man between 18 and 35 years old in good health and CMV-seronegative.

This rearrangement joins TRBV6-5 to TRBJ2-7, with TRBD1 as a possible D gene (5 bases). This CDR3 has 13 amino acids. The V gene lost 6 bases and the J gene lost 6 bases, with 15 bases spanning the gap. Germline V gene data show CDR1 as MNHEY and CDR2 as SVGAGI. The CDR3 reads CASRADWGGEQYF. CDR3 bases: TGTGCCAGCAGGGCAGATTGGGGCGGCGAGCAGTACTTC.

This chain's CDR3 is CASSPPERDTEAFF. The CDR3 DNA reads as TGCGCCAGCAGCCCGCCGGAACGGGACACTGAAGCTTTCTTT. This chain links TRBV4-1 with TRBJ1-1; D remains ambiguous. V was trimmed by 4 bases and J by 3 bases, leaving 12 bases between them. Germline-derived CDR1 and CDR2 are MGHRA and YSYEKL. The CDR3 runs to 14 residues.

V and J are TRBV14 and TRBJ1-2; D uncertain. The V end lost 0 bases, the J end lost 2 bases, and 4 bases lay between the germline ends. This CDR3 is built from 13 residues. The V gene's germline CDR1 is SGHDN and CDR2 FVKESK. In DNA form, the CDR3 reads TGTGCCAGCAGCCAAGATTTAAACTATGGCTACACCTTC. Translated: CASSQDLNYGYTF.

The gene calls are TRBV4-3 and TRBJ1-4; TRBD1 might be the D (5 bases). V was trimmed by 1 base and J by 0 bases, leaving 9 bases between them. The CDR3 covers 16 residues. CDR1 and CDR2 (germline): LGHNA, YSLEER. CDR3 DNA sequence: TGCGCCAGCAGCCAAGCCAGACAGTCAACTAATGAAAAACTGTTTTTT. Its protein product is CASSQARQSTNEKLFF.

The chain carries TRBV7-8 and TRBJ2-5, with 11 bases lining up with TRBD2. With 3 bases clipped from V and 0 bases from J, the junction kept 3 bases outside the gene matches. This CDR3 has 16 amino acids. Germline values: CDR1 SGHVS, CDR2 FQNEAQ. The chain's CDR3 is CASSFGTSGYQETQYF. Here the CDR3 DNA reads TGTGCCAGCAGCTTCGGGACTAGCGGTTACCAAGAGACCCAGTACTTC.

The genes are TRBV7-2 and TRBJ2-7, with 10 bases fitting TRBD2. J lost 5 bases, V lost 0 bases, and 13 bases had no gene match. There are 18 residues in the CDR3. Germline V gene data show CDR1 as SGHTA and CDR2 as FQGNSA. The CDR3 loop is CASSLAFPAGGSPHEQYF. In DNA form, the CDR3 reads TGTGCCAGCAGCTTAGCGTTTCCAGCGGGGGGGTCTCCCCACGAGCAGTACTTC.

The chain recombines TRBV7-2 with TRBJ1-2, with D possibly TRBD1 on 5 matching bases. V lost 1 base, J lost 8 bases, and 11 bases lay in between. The CDR3 has 13 residues. From germline, CDR1 is SGHTA and CDR2 FQGNSA. This CDR3 reads CASSLVVQGGYTF. In DNA, the CDR3 is TGTGCCAGCAGCTTAGTAGTTCAGGGCGGCTACACCTTC.

In regard to this clone: Relative to the germline gene, one junction end is altered; a read error may explain this. The V gene is TRBV5-4, the J gene TRBJ2-3; TRBD1 matches at 11 bases. Germline-derived CDR1 and CDR2 are SGHNT and YYREEE (reference sequence). This CDR3 spans 17 amino acids. As DNA, the CDR3 is TGCGCCAGCAGCCAAGATTCGGGACAGGGGGGGCCAGATACGCAGTATTTT. Its translation is CASSQDSGQGGPDTQYF.

This clone was observed a few times. The genes are TRBV14 and TRBJ2-7; D gene ambiguous. V was clipped by 4 bases and J by 2 bases, with 9 bases between them. CDR1 SGHDN and CDR2 FVKESK come from the germline V gene. CDR3 length equals 13 residues. In nucleotides, the CDR3 is TGTGCCAGCAGCCGGGCCTATACCTACGAGCAGTACTTC. It specifies CASSRAYTYEQYF.

The J gene is TRBJ1-1, the V gene TRBV29-1, with TRBD1 matching over 8 bases. J was trimmed by 1 base and V by 5 bases; bases with no gene match: 6. Germline CDR1 is SQVTM and CDR2 is ANQGSEA. The length of the CDR3 is 14 residues. The CDR3 loop is CSVQIGQGNTEAFF. The CDR3 region has the DNA TGCAGCGTTCAGATCGGACAGGGGAACACTGAAGCTTTCTTT.

This rearrangement joins TRBV9 to TRBJ2-1, with 8 bases aligning to TRBD2. In germline, CDR1 is SGDLS, CDR2 YYNGEE. The CDR3 is made up of 16 amino acids. V trimming: 3 bases; J trimming: 4 bases; junction bases outside the gene matches: 9. CDR3 amino acids: CASSDISGVNYNEQFF. For the CDR3, the DNA is TGTGCCAGCAGCGATATTAGCGGGGTTAATTACAATGAGCAGTTCTTC.

This clone appeared a few times. The chain links TRBV6-1 to TRBJ1-6; 7 bases are shared with TRBD1. V shed 4 bases and J 9 bases; nucleotides not matched to a gene: 0. CDR1 and CDR2 from the germline V gene are MNHNS and SASEGT. This CDR3 contains 12 residues. CDR3 bases: TGTGCCAGCAGTGGACAGGGTTCACCCCTCCACTTT. Its translation: CASSGQGSPLHF.

The chain uses TRBV9 and TRBJ1-1; 8 nucleotides align to TRBD1. This CDR3 region has 13 residues. J was trimmed by 1 base and V by 8 bases; bases with no gene match: 4. Germline V CDR1 and CDR2: SGDLS, YYNGEE. The CDR3: CASTTGANTEAFF. The DNA of the CDR3 is TGTGCCAGTACGACAGGGGCGAACACTGAAGCTTTCTTT. Full variable domain (remainder filled in from reference TRBV9 and TRBJ1-1): DSGVTQTPKHLITATGQRVTLRCSPRSGDLSVYWYQQSLDQGLQFLIQYYNGEERAKGNILERFSAQQFPDLHSELNLSSLELGDSALYFCASTTGANTEAFFGQGTRLTVV.

This sequence joins TRBV19 and TRBJ2-7; TRBD1 aligns across 11 bases. Germline trimming cut 11 bases from V and 7 bases from J; bases unmatched to any gene: 4. The CDR3 runs 11 residues. Germline CDR1 reads LNHDA; CDR2 reads SQIVND (reference sequence). The CDR3 spells CASGTGGEQYF. In DNA, the CDR3 is TGTGCCTCGGGGACAGGGGGTGAGCAGTACTTC.

This clone showed up just a few times. The chain is built from TRBV6-1 and TRBJ1-6, with D possibly matching TRBD1 (6 bases). Trimming removed 4 bases at V and 13 bases at J, with 17 bases between. The CDR3 extends over 14 amino acids. CDR1 and CDR2 (germline): MNHNS, SASEGT. The CDR3 bases are TGTGCCAGCAGTGCGCGACAGGAGGTTTCGCCCCTCCACTTT. This gives the protein CASSARQEVSPLHF.

This rearrangement joins TRBV9 to TRBJ2-6; D is undetermined. The V gene lost 0 bases and the J gene lost 4 bases, with 5 bases spanning the gap. Looked up from germline, CDR1 is SGDLS and CDR2 is YYNGEE. The CDR3 has 14 residues. CDR3 protein: CASSVAQGANVLTF. CDR3 nucleotides: TGTGCCAGCAGCGTAGCACAGGGGGCCAACGTCCTGACTTTC.

The V gene is TRBV5-1, the J gene TRBJ2-6, with a possible D match to TRBD2 (6 bases). Germline assignment: CDR1 SGHRS and CDR2 YFSETQ. This CDR3 spans 16 amino acids. The germline V and J ends were trimmed by 5 bases and 0 bases, with 12 bases remaining between them. The CDR3: CASSGSGVSGANVLTF. For the CDR3, the DNA is TGCGCCAGCAGTGGGTCGGGGGTCTCTGGGGCCAACGTCCTGACTTTC.

The chain combines TRBV28 with TRBJ1-5, with TRBD1 as a possible D gene (6 bases). In germline, CDR1 is MDHEN, CDR2 SYDVKM. The CDR3 consists of 14 residues. V was trimmed by 4 bases and J by 2 bases, leaving 9 bases between them. The CDR3 DNA is TGTGCCAGCAGTTCAAACAGGGGCAATCAGCCCCAGCATTTT. Protein: CASSSNRGNQPQHF.

The CDR3, as DNA: TGTGCCAGCAGTACAGGGGGACCCCTCCACTTT. This codes for CASSTGGPLHF. This chain uses TRBV11-1 with TRBJ1-6, with 8 bases matching TRBD1. The CDR3 length is 11 residues. With V trimmed by 6 bases and J by 12 bases, 1 base remained unmatched. The germline gives CDR1 SGHAT, CDR2 FQDESV (reference sequence).

CDR3 coding DNA: TGTGCCAGCGAGGGTAGGGGGCACGGCAATCAGCCCCAGCATTTT. Residues: CASEGRGHGNQPQHF. The chain joins TRBV28 to TRBJ1-5; TRBD1 aligns across 7 bases. The CDR3 loop spans 15 amino acids. CDR1 and CDR2 (germline): MDHEN, SYDVKM. With V trimmed by 8 bases and J by 2 bases, 9 bases remained unmatched.

In its sample, this clone was seen once. The V gene is TRBV10-3, the J gene TRBJ1-2; no reliable D call. CDR3 length: 15 residues. V lost 2 bases, J lost 1 base, and 11 bases lay in between. The V gene's germline CDR1 is ENHRY and CDR2 SYGVKD. CDR3 in amino acids: CAISEALGNNYGYTF. As DNA, the CDR3 is TGTGCCATCAGTGAGGCCCTCGGGAATAACTATGGCTACACCTTC.

V usage is TRBV6-5 and J usage is TRBJ2-5, with 7 bases fitting TRBD1. Germline-derived CDR1 and CDR2 are MNHEY and SVGAGI. There are 15 residues in the CDR3. V lost 4 bases and J lost 5; bases outside the gene matches: 10. The CDR3 coding sequence is TGTGCCAGCAGTTCCGGACAGGCGAGTTACGAGACCCAGTACTTC. Residues: CASSSGQASYETQYF.

The chain has TRBV5-4 and TRBJ2-2; 9 bases are a match to TRBD2. Trimming at V came to 1 base and at J to 7 bases, leaving 5 bases not matched to a gene. Per germline, CDR1 SGHNT and CDR2 YYREEE (reference sequence). The CDR3 contains 15 residues. The CDR3 nucleotides read TGTGCCAGCAGCTTGCTAGCGGGGACCGTCGGGGAGCTGTTTTTT. It is translated as CASSLLAGTVGELFF.

This clone turned up a few times. The chain is built from TRBV2 and TRBJ2-1; tentative D call: TRBD2 (5 bases). Looked up from germline, CDR1 is SNHLY and CDR2 is FYNNEI. V lost 7 bases, J lost 7 bases, and 11 bases lay in between. CDR3 length: 12 amino acids. CDR3 residues: CASTPRVNEQFF. CDR3 DNA sequence: TGTGCCAGCACCCCGCGGGTGAATGAGCAGTTCTTC.

The V and J genes are TRBV4-2 and TRBJ1-5, with D perhaps matching TRBD1 (5 bases). The CDR3 has 16 residues. Germline V CDR1 and CDR2: LGHNA, YNFKEQ. Deletions cut 0 bases from V and 4 bases from J, with 13 bases between. The CDR3: CASSQEGGHANQPQHF. The CDR3 DNA follows: TGTGCCAGCAGCCAAGAGGGTGGACACGCAAATCAGCCCCAGCATTTT.

The chain recombines TRBV9 with TRBJ2-2; no clear D. Trimming stripped 4 bases from V and 1 base from J, with 8 bases between. Germline CDR1 and CDR2: SGDLS and YYNGEE. This CDR3 region has 14 residues. The CDR3 region is CASSQRQNTGELFF. The CDR3, as DNA: TGTGCCAGCAGCCAGAGGCAGAACACCGGGGAGCTGTTTTTT.

The chain uses TRBV7-2 and TRBJ2-5; D gene uncertain. V was pared by 3 bases and J by 5 bases, with 16 bases between. The germline V gene has CDR1 SGHTA and CDR2 FQGNSA. There are 15 residues in the CDR3. CDR3 residues: CASSFGRGDSETQYF. CDR3 sequence (DNA): TGTGCCAGCAGCTTTGGTAGAGGCGACTCGGAGACCCAGTACTTC.

V gene TRBV11-2 combines with J gene TRBJ2-5, with 8 bases identical to TRBD1. V lost 3 bases, J lost 7 bases, and 7 bases stayed unmatched. The germline CDR1 and CDR2 sequences are SGHAT and FQNNGV. This CDR3 spans 14 amino acids. Here the CDR3 DNA reads TGTGCCAGCAGCTTGACAGGGGCTCAGGGGACCCAGTACTTC. Protein: CASSLTGAQGTQYF.